The sequence of this T cell receptor (beta chain) was determined in a study of blood T cells in healthy people across ages. Study-wide results and caveats: Because sorting was not performed, PBMCs prevented conclusive naive versus antigen-experienced comparison.

V shed 6 bases and J shed 8 bases, with 16 bases lying between them. The germline CDR1 and CDR2 sequences are LNHDA and SQIVND (reference sequence). The CDR3 runs to 13 residues. Researchers collected about 10 milliliters of peripheral blood from every single donor. Turning to this clonotype: Its cognate antigen is unknown.

The use of a sample-barcoded 5' primer and a J-beta primer mix characterized a second PCR of about 7 to 12 cycles. In TCRdb, the 5' RACE reads were re-called with MiXCR into one record per CDR3 protein. Of over 1,500,000 distinct CDR3 sequences in the sample, roughly 50% were seen once. Sequencing was carried out using blood. The receptor was derived from a woman in her thirties or forties in good health. The genes are TRBV19 and TRBJ1-2; D is possibly TRBD1 (6 bases). The CDR3 DNA follows: TGTGCCAGTAGCGCCGGGGACACCCACGGCTACACCTTC. Amino acids: CASSAGDTHGYTF.